The 18 T cell receptor beta chains below come from one sample, sequenced in a study of blood T cell repertoires in COVID-19. The method was immunoSEQ multiplex PCR; TCRdb's version includes in-frame clones alone and lacks a portion of them. This table holds under 65,000 clones, 65% to 90% found once. Sequencing used peripheral blood. The receptors were gathered from a man in his 60s with acute or convalescent COVID-19.

This rearrangement joins TRBV5-1 to TRBJ2-5; 12 bases match TRBD2. The V gene end was trimmed by 0 bases and the J gene end by 3 bases; junction bases not matched to a gene: 12. Germline V gene data show CDR1 as SGHRS and CDR2 as YFSETQ. The CDR3 is made up of 19 amino acids. CDR3 residues: CASSLATSGGYRVEETQYF. Here the CDR3 DNA reads TGCGCCAGCAGCTTGGCGACTAGCGGGGGCTATAGGGTTGAAGAGACCCAGTACTTC.

The chain links TRBV5-6 to TRBJ2-7; TRBD1 might be the D (6 bases). The germline CDR1 and CDR2 sequences are SGHDT and YYEEEE. The CDR3 has 13 residues. Trimming stripped 2 bases from V and 3 bases from J, with 9 bases between. This chain's CDR3 is CASSLGGFYEQYF. The CDR3 region has the DNA TGTGCCAGCAGCTTAGGGGGATTCTACGAGCAGTACTTC. The whole variable domain, remainder taken from reference TRBV5-6 and TRBJ2-7, is DAGVTQSPTHLIKTRGQQVTLRCSPKSGHDTVSWYQQALGQGPQFIFQYYEEEERQRGNFPDRFSGHQFPNYSSELNVNALLLGDSALYLCASSLGGFYEQYFGPGTRLTVT.

The rearrangement joins TRBV11-2 to TRBJ2-1, with 11 nucleotides matching TRBD2. Per germline, CDR1 SGHAT and CDR2 FQNNGV. The CDR3 consists of 14 residues. The trim removed 1 base at V and 7 bases at J, leaving 0 bases unmatched. The CDR3 reads CASSLGLAGNEQFF. The DNA for the CDR3 is TGTGCCAGCAGCTTAGGACTAGCGGGAAATGAGCAGTTCTTC.

The J gene is TRBJ1-3, the V gene TRBV2; D is undetermined. The CDR3 has 14 residues. V dropped 2 bases and J dropped 0 bases, with 5 bases sitting between them. Germline V lookup: CDR1 SNHLY, CDR2 FYNNEI. CDR3 loop: CASSEWSSGNTIYF. The CDR3 region has the DNA TGTGCCAGCAGTGAATGGAGCTCTGGAAACACCATATATTTT.

The chain has TRBV6-5 and TRBJ1-3; 9 positions agree with TRBD1. Germline V gene lookup returns CDR1 MNHEY and CDR2 SVGAGI. The CDR3 is 15 amino acids. V lost 6 bases to trimming and J lost 1 base; unmatched junction nucleotides: 4. Here the CDR3 reads CASSPTGGSGNTIYF. CDR3 DNA: TGTGCCAGCAGCCCGACAGGGGGATCTGGAAACACCATATATTTT.

The rearrangement joins TRBV7-2 to TRBJ1-2; D might be TRBD1 (6 bases). CDR1 SGHTA and CDR2 FQGNSA come from the germline V gene. CDR3 length: 13 residues. Trimming pared 4 bases from V and 7 bases from J, leaving 13 bases between. The CDR3, as DNA: TGTGCCAGCAGCTCCGTTGGGGGCGGTGGCTACACCTTC. This translates into CASSSVGGGGYTF.

The chain joins TRBV28 to TRBJ2-6; perhaps TRBD1 as D (5 bases). CDR1 and CDR2 from the germline V gene are MDHEN and SYDVKM. This CDR3 is 16 amino acids long. V was cut by 6 bases and J by 0 bases, with 12 bases left in between. The CDR3 nucleotides are TGTGCCAGCAGGGACATGCCCCACTCTGGGGCCAACGTCCTGACTTTC. It yields the protein CASRDMPHSGANVLTF.

The genes are TRBV7-9 and TRBJ2-1, with TRBD1 as a possible D gene (6 bases). Per germline, CDR1 SEHNR and CDR2 FQNEAQ (reference sequence). V lost 5 bases, J lost 7 bases, and 18 bases lay in between. This CDR3 comprises 15 residues. This CDR3 reads CASSTGQSPHNEQFF. CDR3 nucleotides: TGTGCCAGCAGCACCGGACAGTCTCCCCATAATGAGCAGTTCTTC.

The chain is built from TRBV5-1 and TRBJ2-5; 12 bases are shared with TRBD2. The CDR3 consists of 15 residues. Losses at the gene ends were 4 bases for V and 7 bases for J; bases not matched to a gene: 8. Germline CDR1 SGHRS, CDR2 YFSETQ. The CDR3 DNA reads TGCGCCAGCAGCCAGACTAGCGGGGGAGTGGGGACCCAGTACTTC. Translated, it gives CASSQTSGGVGTQYF.

The chain uses TRBV6-1 and TRBJ1-2; D is unresolved. V lost 3 bases, J lost 7 bases, and 12 bases lay in between. CDR3 size: 13 residues. Looked up from germline, CDR1 is MNHNS and CDR2 is SASEGT. CDR3 nucleotide sequence: TGTGCCAGCAGTGACGGACCGGCGGGTGGCTACACCTTC. Translating it yields CASSDGPAGGYTF.

The chain couples TRBV19 to TRBJ1-4; the match to TRBD1 covers 8 bases. The CDR3 consists of 15 residues. The germline gives CDR1 LNHDA, CDR2 SQIVND (reference sequence). Trimming cost V 8 bases and J 5 bases; bases outside gene matches: 10. CDR3 DNA: TGTGCCAGTCGAGTGGGTGACAGGGGAAATGAAAAACTGTTTTTT. It codes for CASRVGDRGNEKLFF.

The J gene is TRBJ1-1, the V gene TRBV14, with a tentative D call TRBD1 (5 bases). The V gene's germline CDR1 is SGHDN and CDR2 FVKESK. The CDR3 has 15 amino acids. Trimming removed 1 base from V and 8 bases from J, with 17 bases in between. CDR3 sequence: CASSQVRGQSAEAFF. The CDR3 nucleotides are TGTGCCAGCAGCCAAGTAAGGGGCCAATCTGCCGAAGCTTTCTTT.

The chain uses TRBV29-1 and TRBJ2-7, with 11 bases identical to TRBD1. This CDR3 spans 14 amino acids. Germline CDR1 SQVTM, CDR2 ANQGSEA. Trimming cost V 7 bases and J 2 bases; bases outside gene matches: 7. This chain's CDR3 is CSASQGQGAYEQYF. As DNA, the CDR3 is TGCAGCGCCTCTCAGGGACAGGGGGCCTACGAGCAGTACTTC.

This sequence joins TRBV15 and TRBJ2-2; TRBD2 is a possible D gene (6 bases). Germline CDR1 reads LNHNV; CDR2 reads YYDKDF (reference sequence). The CDR3 extends over 16 amino acids. V lost 5 bases and J lost 2, with 15 bases in between. As DNA, the CDR3 is TGTGCCACCAGCCCCCCCGGGACTGTTAACACCGGGGAGCTGTTTTTT. Its translation: CATSPPGTVNTGELFF.

The table lists this clone with a count of one. V gene TRBV5-1 combines with J gene TRBJ2-2, with D possibly matching TRBD2 (6 bases). There are 15 residues in the CDR3. V gave up 5 bases and J gave up 2 bases, with 13 bases separating them. Germline loops: CDR1 SGHRS, CDR2 YFSETQ. The CDR3 bases are TGCGCCAGCAGTGTGAGCGGGCTAAACACCGGGGAGCTGTTTTTT. Amino acids: CASSVSGLNTGELFF.

The V and J genes are TRBV7-2 and TRBJ2-7; D unclear. The CDR3 has 14 amino acids. Trimming pared 1 base from V and 3 bases from J, leaving 10 bases between. Looked up from germline, CDR1 is SGHTA and CDR2 is FQGNSA. CDR3 amino acids: CASSLGLVIYEQYF. Written as DNA, the CDR3 is TGTGCCAGCAGCTTAGGTCTAGTAATCTACGAGCAGTACTTC.

This chain connects TRBV6-2 or TRBV6-3 to TRBJ2-5; TRBD2 is a possible D gene (5 bases). This CDR3 comprises 14 residues. V lost 4 bases, J lost 4 bases, and 13 bases lay in between. Germline CDR1 and CDR2: MNHEY and SVGEGT. This CDR3 is CASSWRREIETQYF. CDR3 DNA: TGTGCCAGCAGTTGGCGAAGGGAGATAGAGACCCAGTACTTC.

This clone was recorded once. The chain links TRBV4-1 to TRBJ2-4; D might be TRBD2 (6 bases). The V gene's germline CDR1 is MGHRA and CDR2 YSYEKL. With 0 bases removed from V and 4 bases from J, the gap between germline ends came to 16 bases. The CDR3 is 17 residues long. The CDR3 sequence: CASSQDPPLRGKNIQYF. For the CDR3, the DNA is TGCGCCAGCAGCCAAGATCCCCCCCTGCGGGGAAAAAACATTCAGTACTTC.